This T cell receptor beta chain was recorded in a study of control samples from healthy donors and cancer patients (dated by TCRdb to the early 2020s). The library was obtained by the immunoSEQ multiplex PCR assay. Entries here come from immuneACCESS through TCRdb and include only in-frame sequences with V and J called. Some clones fail to appear in such tables; in the studies checked, an unresolved V gene covers under half of the shortfall, and the cause of the remainder is unknown. In all, the sample holds roughly 120,000 clones, and 88% of those were seen once. 2% to 2.5% of the sample is held by the ten biggest clonotypes. This clone has just a few counts. This receptor's antigen is unknown. Base qualities are not provided; no much larger clone lies one nucleotide away. CDR1 KGHSH and CDR2 LQKENI are derived from the germline V gene. The CDR3 runs 15 amino acids, cysteine and phenylalanine included. Just the 45-base CDR3 DNA is kept, in frame starting at base 1. V was cut back by 6 bases and J by 2 bases, leaving a gap of 16 bases between them.

This sequence originates from a woman aged 65 to 85 in good health. The source material was blood. Recombination connected TRBV18 to TRBJ2-5; a tentative D call is TRBD1 (6 bases match). CDR3 region: CASSPSDRKQETQYF. At the DNA level, the sequence is TGTGCCAGCTCCCCCTCGGACAGAAAACAAGAGACCCAGTACTTC.